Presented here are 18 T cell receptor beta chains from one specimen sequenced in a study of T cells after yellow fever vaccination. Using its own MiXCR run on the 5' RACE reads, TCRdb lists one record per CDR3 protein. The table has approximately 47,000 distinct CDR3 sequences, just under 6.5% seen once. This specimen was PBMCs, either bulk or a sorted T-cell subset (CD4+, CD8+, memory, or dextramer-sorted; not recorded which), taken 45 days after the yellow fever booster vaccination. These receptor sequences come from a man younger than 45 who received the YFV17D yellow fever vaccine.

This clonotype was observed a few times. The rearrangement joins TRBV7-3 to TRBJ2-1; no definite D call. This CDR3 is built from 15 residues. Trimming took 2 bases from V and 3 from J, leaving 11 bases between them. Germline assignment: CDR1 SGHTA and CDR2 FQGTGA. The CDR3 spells CASSLGRISYNEQFF. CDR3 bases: TGTGCCAGCAGCTTAGGTAGGATCAGCTACAATGAGCAGTTCTTC.

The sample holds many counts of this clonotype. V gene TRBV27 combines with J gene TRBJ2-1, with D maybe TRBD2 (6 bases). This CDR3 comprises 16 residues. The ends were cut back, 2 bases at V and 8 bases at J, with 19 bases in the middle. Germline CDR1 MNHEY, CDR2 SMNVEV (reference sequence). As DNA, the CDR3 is TGTGCCAGCAGTTTAGGGGTGCGGGAAGCCGTGGATGAGCAGTTCTTC. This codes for CASSLGVREAVDEQFF.

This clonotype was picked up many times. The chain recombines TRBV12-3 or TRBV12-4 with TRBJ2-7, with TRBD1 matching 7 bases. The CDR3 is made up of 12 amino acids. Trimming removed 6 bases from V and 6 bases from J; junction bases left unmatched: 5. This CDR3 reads CASRETGIEQYF. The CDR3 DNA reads TGTGCCAGCAGAGAGACAGGGATCGAGCAGTACTTC.

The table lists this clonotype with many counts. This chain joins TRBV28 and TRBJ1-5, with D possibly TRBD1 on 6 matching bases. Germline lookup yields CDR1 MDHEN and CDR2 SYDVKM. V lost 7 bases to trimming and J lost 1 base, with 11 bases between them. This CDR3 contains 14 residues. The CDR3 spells CASIKGGSNQPQHF. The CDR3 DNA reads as TGTGCCAGCATCAAGGGGGGAAGCAATCAGCCCCAGCATTTT.

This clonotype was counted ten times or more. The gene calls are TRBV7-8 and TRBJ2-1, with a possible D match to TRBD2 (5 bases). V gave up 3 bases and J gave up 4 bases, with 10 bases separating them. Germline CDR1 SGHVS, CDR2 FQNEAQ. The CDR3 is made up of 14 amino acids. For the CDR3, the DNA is TGTGCCAGCAGCTTTGGAGGCCGTTACAATGAGCAGTTCTTC. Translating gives CASSFGGRYNEQFF.

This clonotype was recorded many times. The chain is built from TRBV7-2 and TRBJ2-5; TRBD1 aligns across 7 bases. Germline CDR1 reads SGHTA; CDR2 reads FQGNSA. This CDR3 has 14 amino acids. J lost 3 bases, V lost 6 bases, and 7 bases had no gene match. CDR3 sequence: CASRPNRGKETQYF. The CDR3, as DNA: TGTGCCAGCAGGCCCAACAGGGGTAAAGAGACCCAGTACTTC.

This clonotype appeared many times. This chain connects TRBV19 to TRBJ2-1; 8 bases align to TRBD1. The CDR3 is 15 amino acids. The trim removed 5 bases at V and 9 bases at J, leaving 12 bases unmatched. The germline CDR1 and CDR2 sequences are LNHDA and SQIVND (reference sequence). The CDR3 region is CASSLSGQGWGEQFF. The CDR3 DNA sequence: TGTGCCAGTAGTCTCTCCGGACAGGGTTGGGGTGAGCAGTTCTTC.

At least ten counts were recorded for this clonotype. The CDR3 loop reads CSVTRDRGALGQYF. The CDR3 bases are TGCAGCGTGACCCGGGACAGGGGGGCCCTGGGGCAGTATTTT. The V and J genes are TRBV29-1 and TRBJ2-3; TRBD1 agrees at 11 bases. The CDR3 has 14 amino acids. Germline V lookup: CDR1 SQVTM, CDR2 ANQGSEA. V gave up 6 bases and J gave up 11 bases; unmatched junction bases: 13.

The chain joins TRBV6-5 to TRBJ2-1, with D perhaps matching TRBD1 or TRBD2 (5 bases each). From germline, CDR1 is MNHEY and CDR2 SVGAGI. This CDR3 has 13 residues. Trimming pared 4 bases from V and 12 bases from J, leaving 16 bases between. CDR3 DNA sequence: TGTGCCAGCAGTTGGGGACCCGAGTTGGGGCAGTTCTTC. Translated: CASSWGPELGQFF.

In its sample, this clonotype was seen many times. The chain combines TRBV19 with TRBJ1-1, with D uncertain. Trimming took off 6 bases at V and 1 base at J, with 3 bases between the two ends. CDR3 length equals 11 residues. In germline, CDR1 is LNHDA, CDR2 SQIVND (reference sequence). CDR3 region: CASRGNTEAFF. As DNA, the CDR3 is TGTGCCAGTAGGGGGAACACTGAAGCTTTCTTT. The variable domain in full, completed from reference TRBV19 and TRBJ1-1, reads DGGITQSPKYLFRKEGQNVTLSCEQNLNHDAMYWYRQDPGQGLRLIYYSQIVNDFQKGDIAEGYSVSREKKESFPLTVTSAQKNPTAFYLCASRGNTEAFFGQGTRLTVV.

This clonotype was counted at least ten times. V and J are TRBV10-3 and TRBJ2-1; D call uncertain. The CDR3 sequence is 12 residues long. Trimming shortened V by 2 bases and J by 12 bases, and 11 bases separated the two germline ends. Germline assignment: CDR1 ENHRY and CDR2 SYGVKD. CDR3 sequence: CAISEAERAQFF. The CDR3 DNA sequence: TGTGCCATCAGTGAGGCGGAAAGGGCGCAGTTCTTC.

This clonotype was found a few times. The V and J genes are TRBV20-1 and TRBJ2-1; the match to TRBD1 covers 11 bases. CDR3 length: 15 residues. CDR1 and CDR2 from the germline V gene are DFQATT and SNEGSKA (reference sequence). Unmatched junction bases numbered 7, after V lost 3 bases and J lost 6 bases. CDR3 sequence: CSASRRDRGFNEQFF. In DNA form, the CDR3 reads TGCAGTGCTAGTCGCCGGGACAGGGGGTTCAATGAGCAGTTCTTC.

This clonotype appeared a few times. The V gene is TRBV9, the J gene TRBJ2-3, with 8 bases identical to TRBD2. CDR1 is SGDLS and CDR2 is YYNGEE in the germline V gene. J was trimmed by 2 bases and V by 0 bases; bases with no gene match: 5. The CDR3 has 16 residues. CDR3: CASSVGSGANTDTQYF. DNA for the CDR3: TGTGCCAGCAGCGTAGGTAGCGGGGCTAACACAGATACGCAGTATTTT.

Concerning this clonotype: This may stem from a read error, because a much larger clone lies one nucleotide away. The CDR3 DNA follows: TGCGTCAGCAGCTTGGGGACTAGCAGTAGCACAGATACGCAGTATTTT. Protein sequence: CVSSLGTSSSTDTQYF. The rearrangement joins TRBV5-1 to TRBJ2-3; 9 bases are a match to TRBD2. The length of the CDR3 is 16 residues. From germline, CDR1 is SGHRS and CDR2 YFSETQ.

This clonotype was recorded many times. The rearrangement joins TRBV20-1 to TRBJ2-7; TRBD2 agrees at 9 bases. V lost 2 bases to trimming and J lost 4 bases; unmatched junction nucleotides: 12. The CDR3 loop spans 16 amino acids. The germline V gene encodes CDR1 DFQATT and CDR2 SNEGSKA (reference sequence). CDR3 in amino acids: CSARPTREGVRYEQYF. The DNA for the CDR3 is TGCAGTGCTAGACCCACGCGGGAGGGCGTTAGATACGAGCAGTACTTC.

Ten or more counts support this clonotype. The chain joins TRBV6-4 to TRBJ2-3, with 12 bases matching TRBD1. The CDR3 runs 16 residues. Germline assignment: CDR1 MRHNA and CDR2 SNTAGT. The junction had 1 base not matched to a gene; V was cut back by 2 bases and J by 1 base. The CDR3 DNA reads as TGTGCCAGCAGTGACGGGACAGGGGGCGGCACAGATACGCAGTATTTT. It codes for CASSDGTGGGTDTQYF.

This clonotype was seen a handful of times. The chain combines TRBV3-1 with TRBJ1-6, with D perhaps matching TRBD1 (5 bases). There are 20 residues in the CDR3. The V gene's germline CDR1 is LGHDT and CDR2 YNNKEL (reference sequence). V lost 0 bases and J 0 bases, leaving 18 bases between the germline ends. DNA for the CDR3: TGTGCCAGCAGCCAAGAGGGTGCGGTGAGGGGAGCCTCCTATAATTCACCCCTCCACTTT. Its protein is CASSQEGAVRGASYNSPLHF.

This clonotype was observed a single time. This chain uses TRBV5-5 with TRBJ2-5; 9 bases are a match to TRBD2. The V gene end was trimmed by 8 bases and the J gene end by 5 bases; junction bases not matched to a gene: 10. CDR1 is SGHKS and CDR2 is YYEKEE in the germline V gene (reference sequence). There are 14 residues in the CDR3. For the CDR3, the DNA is TGTGCCAGGGGCCCTGGGACTAGCTACGAGACCCAGTACTTC. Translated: CARGPGTSYETQYF.